The 26 T cell receptor beta chains reported below all come from one sample, sequenced in a study of cytomegalovirus exposure and HLA in healthy donors. PCR amplification relied on 60 Vbeta primers (plus 13 Jbeta primers). Clones were read by immunoSEQ multiplex PCR, and TCRdb kept only the in-frame ones, dropping some. The table records about 270,000 clones, roughly 89% of them present only once. Material: PBMCs. These receptor sequences come from a man in his forties in good health and CMV-seropositive.

The rearrangement joins TRBV29-1 to TRBJ2-3; TRBD2 matches at 7 bases. Per the germline V gene, CDR1 is SQVTM and CDR2 is ANQGSEA. V shed 4 bases and J 1 base; nucleotides not matched to a gene: 2. This CDR3 has 13 residues. The CDR3 DNA follows: TGCAGCGTTGGGACTAGAGGCACAGATACGCAGTATTTT. Residues: CSVGTRGTDTQYF.

The chain recombines TRBV9 with TRBJ2-2, with 7 nucleotides matching TRBD1. The CDR3 runs to 15 residues. In germline, CDR1 is SGDLS, CDR2 YYNGEE. V gave up 3 bases and J gave up 4 bases; unmatched junction bases: 6. CDR3 loop: CASSGDSMVTGELFF. CDR3 DNA sequence: TGTGCCAGCAGCGGGGACAGTATGGTCACCGGGGAGCTGTTTTTT.

In regard to this clone: This sample includes further DNA sequences coding for the same CDR3. This chain uses TRBV9 with TRBJ2-1; no clear D. In germline, CDR1 is SGDLS, CDR2 YYNGEE. The V end was cut by 0 bases, the J end by 3 bases, with 10 bases between. CDR3 length equals 15 residues. CDR3 DNA: TGTGCCAGCAGCGTAGGTGGTAGTGGCTACAATGAGCAGTTCTTC. Its translation: CASSVGGSGYNEQFF.

The chain combines TRBV5-6 with TRBJ2-1, with 7 bases that match TRBD2. Unmatched junction bases numbered 13, after V lost 3 bases and J lost 4 bases. The CDR3 covers 17 residues. Germline CDR1 reads SGHDT; CDR2 reads YYEEEE. Here the CDR3 reads CASSSRGGRYLYNEQFF. CDR3 bases: TGTGCCAGCAGCTCCCGTGGCGGGAGATACCTGTACAATGAGCAGTTCTTC.

This clone was counted once. This chain connects TRBV5-1 to TRBJ2-5; weak D call: TRBD2 (5 bases). Gene TRBJ2-7 matches the end of the DNA better, so the J call may be wrong. This CDR3 is 16 amino acids long. CDR1 is SGHRS, CDR2 YFSETQ, per germline. CDR3 in amino acids: CASSWGLEADSYEQYF. CDR3 DNA: TGCGCCAGCAGCTGGGGATTAGAAGCGGACTCCTACGAGCAGTACTTC.

J is TRBJ2-3 and V is TRBV7-9; 7 nucleotides line up with TRBD1. CDR3 length: 18 residues. J gave up 0 bases and V 4 bases, and 13 bases lay outside the gene matches. Looked up from germline, CDR1 is SEHNR and CDR2 is FQNEAQ (reference sequence). The CDR3 DNA follows: TGTGCCAGCAGCTCCATACAGGGGCGCGGTGTTAGCACAGATACGCAGTATTTT. Its translation is CASSSIQGRGVSTDTQYF.

CDR3 nucleotide sequence: TGTGCCAGCAGTTCCAAGGACTACAAGACCCAAGAGACCCAGTACTTC. This translates into CASSSKDYKTQETQYF. This rearrangement joins TRBV27 to TRBJ2-5; tentative D call: TRBD2 (6 bases). Germline V gene sequence: CDR1 MNHEY, CDR2 SMNVEV (reference sequence). There are 16 residues in the CDR3. The ends were cut back, 4 bases at V and 1 base at J, with 16 bases in the middle.

The CDR3 bases are TGTGCCAGCAGCTTACGAGCGGGAGCCGTGGGCTACAATGAGCAGTTCTTC. Residues: CASSLRAGAVGYNEQFF. This chain joins TRBV7-3 and TRBJ2-1, with 8 bases that match TRBD2. Germline V gene data show CDR1 as SGHTA and CDR2 as FQGTGA. V lost 2 bases, J lost 3 bases, and 9 bases stayed unmatched. The CDR3 runs to 17 residues.

The rearrangement uses TRBV28 and TRBJ2-7; TRBD1 might be the D (5 bases). There are 13 residues in the CDR3. Trimming took 7 bases from V and 1 from J, leaving 11 bases between them. Germline lookup yields CDR1 MDHEN and CDR2 SYDVKM. CDR3: CASTPGYSYEQYF. The CDR3 DNA sequence: TGTGCCAGCACTCCAGGGTATTCCTACGAGCAGTACTTC.

V is TRBV9 and J is TRBJ1-3; D unresolved. The CDR3 has 19 residues. The V end lost 3 bases, the J end lost 0 bases, and 22 bases lay between the germline ends. Looked up from germline, CDR1 is SGDLS and CDR2 is YYNGEE. The CDR3 nucleotides are TGTGCCAGCAGCGGAGATCTCGTCGTTTTTTTAGCCTCTGGAAACACCATATATTTT. Protein: CASSGDLVVFLASGNTIYF.

For the CDR3, the DNA is TGTGCCAGCAGTGAATTTAACGGGATGATGGGGCAGTACTTC. Residues: CASSEFNGMMGQYF. This sequence joins TRBV25-1 and TRBJ2-7; tentatively, D is TRBD2 (5 bases). The CDR3 covers 14 residues. The germline V and J ends were trimmed by 1 base and 9 bases, with 16 bases remaining between them. In germline, CDR1 is MGHDK, CDR2 SYGVNS.

The chain recombines TRBV19 with TRBJ2-1, with D possibly TRBD2 on 5 matching bases. The CDR3 runs to 11 residues. V lost 11 bases and J 8 bases, leaving 13 bases between the germline ends. Germline CDR1 and CDR2: LNHDA and SQIVND (reference sequence). CDR3 sequence: CASSGFDEQFF. The CDR3 DNA follows: TGTGCCTCGTCGGGGTTCGATGAGCAGTTCTTC. Looking up the rest from reference TRBV19 and TRBJ2-1 gives the full variable domain: DGGITQSPKYLFRKEGQNVTLSCEQNLNHDAMYWYRQDPGQGLRLIYYSQIVNDFQKGDIAEGYSVSREKKESFPLTVTSAQKNPTAFYLCASSGFDEQFFGPGTRLTVL.

This clone has just a few counts. The sample has other DNA sequences that encode this CDR3 too. V and J are TRBV27 and TRBJ1-5; D is unclear. This CDR3 region has 15 residues. Trimming took 0 bases from V and 0 from J, leaving 6 bases between them. CDR1 is MNHEY and CDR2 is SMNVEV in the germline V gene (reference sequence). The CDR3 region is CASSLSSYSNQPQHF. CDR3 sequence (DNA): TGTGCCAGCAGTTTATCCAGTTATAGCAATCAGCCCCAGCATTTT.

In this sample, this clone turned up once. Written as DNA, the CDR3 is TGTGCCAGCAGCTTAAGTGGGGAGGGTTCCGAGCAGTACTTC. Protein product: CASSLSGEGSEQYF. V is TRBV13 and J is TRBJ2-7; 7 positions agree with TRBD2. The CDR3 spans 14 residues. V shed 2 bases, J shed 6 bases, and the junction held 7 bases outside the gene matches. Germline V gene lookup returns CDR1 PRHDT and CDR2 FYEKMQ (reference sequence).

The chain has TRBV7-9 and TRBJ1-1; unclear D gene. Germline V gene data show CDR1 as SEHNR and CDR2 as FQNEAQ (reference sequence). This CDR3 has 13 amino acids. The V end was cut by 6 bases, the J end by 0 bases, with 8 bases between. CDR3 DNA sequence: TGTGCCAGCAGGCGGGATCTGAACACTGAAGCTTTCTTT. It encodes CASRRDLNTEAFF.

V and J are TRBV5-1 and TRBJ2-3; the match to TRBD2 covers 14 bases. From germline, CDR1 is SGHRS and CDR2 YFSETQ. V lost 4 bases, J lost 6 bases, and 10 bases stayed unmatched. The CDR3 consists of 17 residues. The chain's CDR3 is CASSGSGTSGGADTQYF. The CDR3 nucleotides are TGCGCCAGCAGCGGGTCCGGGACTAGCGGGGGTGCTGATACGCAGTATTTT.

This clone is a singleton in its sample. V usage is TRBV7-8 and J usage is TRBJ1-1; D perhaps matches TRBD1 (6 bases). V was pared by 3 bases and J by 5 bases, with 22 bases between. The CDR3 is made up of 17 amino acids. Germline CDR1 reads SGHVS; CDR2 reads FQNEAQ. The CDR3 loop is CASSFSTGIPQRTEAFF. DNA of the CDR3: TGTGCCAGCAGCTTTTCCACAGGGATCCCCCAACGAACTGAAGCTTTCTTT.

V and J are TRBV4-1 and TRBJ2-3, with 9 bases matching TRBD2. Losses at the gene ends were 2 bases for V and 0 bases for J; bases not matched to a gene: 21. The CDR3 has 22 residues. Germline CDR1 is MGHRA and CDR2 is YSYEKL. The CDR3 region has the DNA TGCGCCAGCAGCCAATCCCCTCCGGGACTAGCCCCATTCCGTTCTAGCACAGATACGCAGTATTTT. Its translation: CASSQSPPGLAPFRSSTDTQYF.

The rearrangement joins TRBV28 to TRBJ2-3; TRBD1 agrees at 8 bases. The germline gives CDR1 MDHEN, CDR2 SYDVKM. There are 15 residues in the CDR3. After removal of 6 bases from V and 4 bases from J, the junction contained 9 bases not matched to a gene. CDR3 bases: TGTGCCAGCAGGTCTACCAGGACAGGGCCAGATACGCAGTATTTT. Translating it yields CASRSTRTGPDTQYF.

Worth noting for this clone: At one end the junction does not follow the germline gene, possibly because of a read error. The chain employs TRBV7-9 and TRBJ2-7; 14 nucleotides line up with TRBD2. The CDR3 is 16 residues long. The germline gives CDR1 SEHNR, CDR2 FQNEAQ (reference sequence). The chain's CDR3 is CSSSELGTSGSYEQYF. In DNA form, the CDR3 reads TGTTCCAGCAGCGAGCTCGGGACTAGCGGGAGTTACGAGCAGTACTTC.

Worth noting for this clone: Other DNA sequences in the same sample also yield this CDR3. This chain connects TRBV15 to TRBJ1-4, with D uncertain. Deletions cut 1 base from V and 4 bases from J, with 10 bases between. Germline CDR1 is LNHNV and CDR2 is YYDKDF (reference sequence). The CDR3 covers 15 residues. This CDR3 reads CATSRGGGNNEKLFF. The DNA of the CDR3 is TGTGCCACCAGCAGAGGCGGAGGGAATAATGAAAAACTGTTTTTT.

The rearrangement links TRBV2 to TRBJ2-5; 8 nucleotides line up with TRBD1. Germline CDR1 is SNHLY and CDR2 is FYNNEI. The CDR3 is 12 residues long. After removal of 10 bases from V and 5 bases from J, the junction contained 6 bases not matched to a gene. For the CDR3, the DNA is TGTGCCATGACAGGGGTTAGGGAGACCCAGTACTTC. Amino acids: CAMTGVRETQYF.

In this sample, this clone turned up many times. The V gene is TRBV15, the J gene TRBJ1-5; perhaps TRBD1 as D (6 bases). Germline CDR1 reads LNHNV; CDR2 reads YYDKDF (reference sequence). Trimming removed 0 bases from V and 5 bases from J, with 11 bases in between. The CDR3 totals 15 residues. For the CDR3, the DNA is TGTGCCACCAGCAGAGATGTAGGGGGTGATCAGCCCCAGCATTTT. It encodes CATSRDVGGDQPQHF.

CDR3 in DNA: TGTGCTAGCGGGGCGGGGGTGTCGGACACCGGGGAGCTGTTTTTT. Encoded protein: CASGAGVSDTGELFF. The rearrangement uses TRBV7-7 and TRBJ2-2; TRBD2 matches 8 bases. The germline V gene encodes CDR1 SSHAT and CDR2 FNYEAQ (reference sequence). CDR3 size: 15 residues.

This chain joins TRBV2 and TRBJ2-5, with D perhaps TRBD2 (6 bases). This CDR3 comprises 13 residues. Trimming took 5 bases from V and 3 from J, leaving 10 bases between them. The germline CDR1 and CDR2 sequences are SNHLY and FYNNEI. The chain's CDR3 is CASSSWEEETQYF. The CDR3, as DNA: TGTGCCAGCAGTTCTTGGGAGGAAGAGACCCAGTACTTC.

This sequence joins TRBV19 and TRBJ1-5; the D is unclear. The CDR3 contains 14 residues. V was clipped by 1 base and J by 0 bases, with 4 bases between them. Per the germline V gene, CDR1 is LNHDA and CDR2 is SQIVND (reference sequence). CDR3 nucleotides: TGTGCCAGTAGTATAGGCAGTAGCAATCAGCCCCAGCATTTT. Protein sequence: CASSIGSSNQPQHF. The whole variable domain, remainder taken from reference TRBV19 and TRBJ1-5, is DGGITQSPKYLFRKEGQNVTLSCEQNLNHDAMYWYRQDPGQGLRLIYYSQIVNDFQKGDIAEGYSVSREKKESFPLTVTSAQKNPTAFYLCASSIGSSNQPQHFGDGTRLSIL.